What follows is one TCR beta chain and its context. The target antigen is unknown. The data were produced by immunoSEQ multiplex PCR, yet TCRdb's version contains in-frame clones alone and is incomplete. The sample holds about 69,000 clones, roughly nine tenths seen once. The data originate from a study of OX40 agonist ivuxolimab in advanced cancers. Notes on the study in general: Near-lowest levels of clonal expansion characterized partial responders at 0.1-3.0 mg/kg. On average, CD8+ T cells showed a greater number of expanded clones than CD4+. At 0.1 to 3.0 mg/kg, clonal expansion of CD4+ and CD8+ blood T cells had occurred by week 6.

Germline V gene data show CDR1 as ENHRY and CDR2 as SYGVKD. J gave up 4 bases and V 0 bases, and 0 bases lay outside the gene matches. This CDR3 has 14 residues. The specimen comprised CD4+ or CD8+ T cells sorted from blood, sampled in a trial of the OX40 agonist ivuxolimab. The V and J genes are TRBV10-3 and TRBJ2-7; 10 nucleotides line up with TRBD1. The TCR was taken from an adult with an advanced solid tumor such as melanoma, head and neck, liver or kidney cancer. The CDR3 protein is CAISESGQGYEQYF. DNA of the CDR3: TGTGCCATCAGTGAGTCGGGACAGGGGTACGAGCAGTACTTC.